This T cell receptor beta chain was documented in a study of control samples from healthy donors and cancer patients. Libraries were prepared by immunoSEQ multiplex PCR; TCRdb keeps only in-frame clonotypes and omits some of them. The sample shows 150,000 to 180,000 clones, around 96% of them seen only once. Trimming left V 4 bases short and J 13 bases short, with 20 bases between. The CDR3 totals 15 residues. Germline V gene lookup returns CDR1 MGHRA and CDR2 YSYEKL. The TCR was taken from a man in his forties in good health. Material for sequencing was blood. The genes are TRBV4-1 and TRBJ1-6; no clear D gene. The CDR3 protein is CASSPAPSGDEPLHF. The CDR3 nucleotides are TGCGCCAGCAGCCCAGCCCCATCGGGAGATGAGCCCCTCCACTTT.